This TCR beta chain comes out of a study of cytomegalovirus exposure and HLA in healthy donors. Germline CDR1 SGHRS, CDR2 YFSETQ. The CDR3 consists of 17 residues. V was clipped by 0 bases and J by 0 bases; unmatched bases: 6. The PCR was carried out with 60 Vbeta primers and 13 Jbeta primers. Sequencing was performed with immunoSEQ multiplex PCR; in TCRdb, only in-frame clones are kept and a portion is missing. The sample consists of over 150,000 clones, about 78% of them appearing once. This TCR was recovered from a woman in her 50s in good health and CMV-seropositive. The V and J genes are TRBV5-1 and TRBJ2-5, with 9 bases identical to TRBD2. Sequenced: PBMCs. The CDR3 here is CASSLGLAGVYQETQYF. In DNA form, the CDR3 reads TGCGCCAGCAGCTTGGGATTAGCGGGGGTTTACCAAGAGACCCAGTACTTC. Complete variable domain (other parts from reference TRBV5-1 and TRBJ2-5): KAGVTQTPRYLIKTRGQQVTLSCSPISGHRSVSWYQQTPGQGLQFLFEYFSETQRNKGNFPGRFSGRQFSNSRSEMNVSTLELGDSALYLCASSLGLAGVYQETQYFGPGTRLLVL.